Reported below is one T cell receptor beta chain. Antigen unknown. These data come from a study of T cell responses to AZD1222 COVID-19 vaccine. General study points: A reported finding is that nearly half of spike-specific TCRs target unmutated variant regions.

Using immunoSEQ multiplex PCR, the repertoire was profiled, and TCRdb retains in-frame clones only, with some absent. There are 200,000 to 250,000 clones in the sample; approximately 94% occur only once, and approximately 1.5% lies in the top ten. V was shortened by 0 bases and J by 5 bases, with 16 bases between the two germline ends. The CDR3 totals 16 residues. Germline V gene lookup returns CDR1 SGHAT and CDR2 FQNNGV. The source is an adult who received the MenACWY meningococcal vaccine as a control. The input for sequencing was peripheral blood, taken 28 days after the second dose of the MenACWY control vaccine. V and J are TRBV11-2 and TRBJ1-2, with TRBD1 as a possible D gene (5 bases). The CDR3 bases are TGTGCCAGCAGCTTAGAAGCAGGGAGGGCGATATATGGCTACACCTTC. Residues: CASSLEAGRAIYGYTF.